These 19 T cell receptor beta chains originate from one sample sequenced in a study of molecular identifiers for immune sequencing clone quantification. TCRdb re-called the PCR reads through MiXCR, storing one row per CDR3 protein. The table shows about 54,000 distinct CDR3 sequences, with roughly a quarter occurring only once. Sequencing was performed on naive CD8+ T cells from blood, with Jurkat cell RNA spiked in. Subset of the sample: FACS-sorted CD8+CD4-CCR7+CD45RA+ naive T cells. The receptors here all came from a human donor in good health. Some libraries in this study had Jurkat cell RNA spiked in.

About this clonotype itself: This may be a read error: a much more frequent sequence differs by one nucleotide. This chain connects TRBV4-1 to TRBJ1-2; 7 bases are a match to TRBD1. The CDR3 length is 14 residues. CDR1 is MGHRA, CDR2 YSYEKL, per germline. CDR3 amino acids: CACSPITGAGGYTF. CDR3 DNA sequence: TGCGCCTGCAGCCCAATCACAGGGGCAGGAGGCTACACCTTC.

About this clonotype: Being one base from a much bigger clone, this may be a read error. The genes are TRBV4-1 and TRBJ2-3; TRBD2 matches 10 bases. This CDR3 comprises 17 residues. Germline-derived CDR1 and CDR2 are MGHRA and YSYEKL. Unmatched junction bases numbered 8, after V lost 1 base and J lost 4 bases. Here the CDR3 DNA reads TGCGCCAGCAGCCAAGTTCCAGCGGGAGGGGTCGCAGATACGCAGTATTTT. Protein: CASSQVPAGGVADTQYF.

In its sample, this clonotype was seen many times. The genes are TRBV7-6 and TRBJ2-1; 10 bases align to TRBD2. V lost 1 base and J lost 8; bases outside the gene matches: 14. The V gene's germline CDR1 is SGHVS and CDR2 FNYEAQ. This CDR3 spans 18 amino acids. The CDR3 region is CASSLDHPSGSEGDEQFF. DNA for the CDR3: TGTGCCAGCAGCTTAGATCATCCTAGCGGGAGCGAAGGGGATGAGCAGTTCTTC.

The rearrangement joins TRBV11-2 to TRBJ1-1; D is unresolved. The CDR3 has 14 amino acids. The V and J ends lost 0 bases and 8 bases respectively, with 13 bases between them. The V gene's germline CDR1 is SGHAT and CDR2 FQNNGV. CDR3 amino acids: CASSLDLERREAFF. In nucleotides, the CDR3 is TGTGCCAGCAGCTTAGATCTTGAAAGGCGGGAAGCTTTCTTT.

Regarding this clonotype: This may be a read error, as it is one base from a much larger clone. This rearrangement joins TRBV13 to TRBJ2-1; D ambiguous. This CDR3 region has 18 residues. CDR1 PRHDT and CDR2 FYEKMQ come from the germline V gene (reference sequence). CDR3 nucleotides: TGTGCCAGCAGCGCCCCCGATTACGGCGGCAGCTCCTACAATGCGCAGTTCTTC. Residues: CASSAPDYGGSSYNAQFF.

This clonotype came up many times. The chain employs TRBV5-4 and TRBJ2-7; TRBD2 might be the D (6 bases). The V end was cut by 4 bases, the J end by 7 bases, with 12 bases between. The CDR3 length is 12 residues. Germline CDR1 is SGHNT and CDR2 is YYREEE (reference sequence). The CDR3 spells CASSANGGEQYF. The CDR3, as DNA: TGTGCCAGCAGCGCGAATGGGGGGGAGCAGTACTTC.

On this clonotype: A much more abundant neighbour one base away suggests this may be a read error. The chain combines TRBV5-3 with TRBJ2-3, with 7 bases identical to TRBD2. TRBV5-3 falls under the ORF class, with uncertain function. This CDR3 spans 15 amino acids. CDR3 DNA sequence: TGTACCAGCAGCTTGGGCGGGGGTCAGGCAGATACGCAGTATTTT. Translating it yields CTSSLGGGQADTQYF.

This clonotype was seen ten or more times. The chain has TRBV6-5 and TRBJ2-7, with 7 bases lining up with TRBD1. Germline CDR1 MNHEY, CDR2 SVGAGI. J lost 0 bases, V lost 2 bases, and 4 bases had no gene match. This CDR3 contains 15 residues. The CDR3 DNA is TGTGCCAGCAGTTACCCGGACAGGAGCTCCTACGAGCAGTACTTC. It yields the protein CASSYPDRSSYEQYF.

On this clonotype itself: A much more abundant neighbour one base away suggests this may be a read error. The chain links TRBV19 to TRBJ2-3, with D tentatively TRBD2 (7 bases). Germline CDR1 is LNHDA and CDR2 is SQIVND (reference sequence). The CDR3 consists of 14 residues. CDR3 amino acids: CASSIGAGADTRYF. Here the CDR3 DNA reads TGTGCCAGTAGTATAGGTGCGGGGGCAGATACGCGGTATTTT.

Points on this clonotype: A much larger clone differs by one base, so this may be a read error. V and J are TRBV7-2 and TRBJ2-7, with TRBD1 identical over 8 bases. The CDR3 has 13 amino acids. Germline CDR1 SGHTA, CDR2 FQGNSA. The CDR3 bases are TGTGCCTGCAGACAGGGGTGGTCTCAGGAGCAGTACTTC. This encodes CACRQGWSQEQYF.

This clonotype was observed at least ten times. The chain has TRBV18 and TRBJ2-5; D not certain. Germline V gene data show CDR1 as KGHSH and CDR2 as LQKENI. The V gene lost 5 bases and the J gene lost 0 bases, with 7 bases spanning the gap. The CDR3 has 13 amino acids. For the CDR3, the DNA is TGTGCCAGCTCAAGCCAGTACCAAGAGACCCAGTACTTC. Translation gives CASSSQYQETQYF.

In regard to this clonotype: With a much larger clone just one base away, this may be a read error. The chain is built from TRBV12-3 or TRBV12-4 and TRBJ1-6; no definite D call. Trimming pared 7 bases from V and 9 bases from J, leaving 19 bases between. The CDR3 loop spans 15 amino acids. CDR3 nucleotides: TGTGCCAGCAAAAAATTGGCTGCCCCGGGTTCACCCCTCCACTTT. It specifies CASKKLAAPGSPLHF.

The sample holds many counts of this clonotype. The chain has TRBV6-1 and TRBJ2-7; D unresolved. The V and J ends lost 5 bases and 4 bases respectively, with 18 bases between them. Germline V lookup: CDR1 MNHNS, CDR2 SASEGT. The CDR3 consists of 15 residues. The CDR3 loop is CASSPNPDVGYEQYF. Written as DNA, the CDR3 is TGTGCCAGCAGTCCGAACCCGGACGTTGGGTACGAGCAGTACTTC.

At least ten counts were recorded for this clonotype. This sequence joins TRBV5-1 and TRBJ2-1, with D perhaps TRBD2 (5 bases). Deletions cut 10 bases from V and 6 bases from J, with 17 bases between. CDR1 is SGHRS, CDR2 YFSETQ, per germline. The CDR3 loop spans 13 amino acids. CDR3 region: CASRASRGNEQFF. CDR3 DNA: TGCGCCTCAAGGGCTAGCCGTGGCAATGAGCAGTTCTTC.

This clonotype occurred a few times. This chain uses TRBV7-2 with TRBJ2-3, with a possible D match to TRBD1 (6 bases). V lost 4 bases and J 6 bases, leaving 17 bases between the germline ends. The CDR3 is 15 residues long. From germline, CDR1 is SGHTA and CDR2 FQGNSA. As DNA, the CDR3 is TGTGCCAGCAGCTCCCCCTGGGACAACCCGGATACGCAGTATTTT. Translation: CASSSPWDNPDTQYF.

Ten or more counts support this clonotype. The J gene is TRBJ2-3, the V gene TRBV4-2, with 7 bases fitting TRBD2. Losses at the gene ends were 0 bases for V and 6 bases for J; bases not matched to a gene: 6. The CDR3 is 15 amino acids. Germline V gene lookup returns CDR1 LGHNA and CDR2 YNFKEQ. The CDR3 is CASSQDGGSGDTQYF. CDR3 sequence (DNA): TGTGCCAGCAGCCAAGATGGCGGGAGTGGCGATACGCAGTATTTT.

This clonotype has only a few counts. The chain recombines TRBV4-1 with TRBJ1-2, with D unresolved. The CDR3 covers 17 residues. The V gene's germline CDR1 is MGHRA and CDR2 YSYEKL. With 0 bases removed from V and 0 bases from J, the gap between germline ends came to 14 bases. The CDR3 nucleotides read TGCGCCAGCAGCCAAGATATCTCGGGATTTACTAACTATGGCTACACCTTC. It yields the protein CASSQDISGFTNYGYTF.

This clonotype was recorded at least ten times. This chain connects TRBV4-1 to TRBJ1-5; D not resolved. Germline V gene sequence: CDR1 MGHRA, CDR2 YSYEKL. Between the trimmed V and J ends, which lost 0 bases and 3 bases, there was a span of 12 bases. The CDR3 covers 16 residues. CDR3 sequence (DNA): TGCGCCAGCAGCCAAGAATTCCGACTAGTCAATCAGCCCCAGCATTTT. Amino acids: CASSQEFRLVNQPQHF.

There are many counts of this clonotype. This sequence joins TRBV5-5 and TRBJ1-5; a possible D gene is TRBD1 (5 bases). Per germline, CDR1 SGHKS and CDR2 YYEKEE (reference sequence). This CDR3 has 15 residues. V gave up 0 bases and J gave up 7 bases, with 14 bases separating them. CDR3 in amino acids: CASSLEGAPRQPQHF. CDR3 in DNA: TGTGCCAGCAGCTTGGAAGGGGCCCCGAGGCAGCCCCAGCATTTT.